These 26 T cell receptor beta chains originate from one sample sequenced in a study of blood T cell repertoires in COVID-19. Sequencing was performed with immunoSEQ multiplex PCR; in TCRdb, only in-frame clones are kept and a portion is missing. The table lists 200,000 to 250,000 clones, approximately 80% of them singletons. The sequenced material came from peripheral blood. These receptors were collected from a woman between 55 and 75 years old who had recovered from COVID-19.

V is TRBV7-8 and J is TRBJ2-7; D gene unclear. V was cut by 5 bases and J by 2 bases, with 4 bases left in between. Germline assignment: CDR1 SGHVS and CDR2 FQNEAQ. CDR3 length: 11 residues. The CDR3 protein is CASSATYEQYF. For the CDR3, the DNA is TGTGCCAGCAGCGCGACCTACGAGCAGTACTTC.

The chain combines TRBV5-1 with TRBJ1-2; 10 bases line up with TRBD1. CDR1 SGHRS and CDR2 YFSETQ come from the germline V gene. Trimming took 3 bases from V and 4 from J; bases not matched to a gene: 6. The CDR3 covers 15 residues. The CDR3 reads CASSSRDRGSYGYTF. In nucleotides, the CDR3 is TGCGCCAGCAGCTCCCGGGACAGGGGAAGCTATGGCTACACCTTC.

The V and J genes are TRBV5-1 and TRBJ1-2, with D possibly being TRBD1 (6 bases). This CDR3 contains 14 residues. V was shortened by 7 bases and J by 4 bases, with 17 bases between the two germline ends. Germline V gene data show CDR1 as SGHRS and CDR2 as YFSETQ. Here the CDR3 DNA reads TGCGCCAGCTCAAGCGACAGGATCCTCTATGGCTACACCTTC. Residues: CASSSDRILYGYTF.

In its sample, this clone was seen once. The V gene is TRBV27, the J gene TRBJ2-3; 8 bases are shared with TRBD1. V lost 5 bases, J lost 3 bases, and 10 bases stayed unmatched. Germline V gene sequence: CDR1 MNHEY, CDR2 SMNVEV (reference sequence). The CDR3 totals 16 residues. DNA for the CDR3: TGTGCCAGCAGTCCTCGGACAGGGCAAAAGACAGATACGCAGTATTTT. Translation: CASSPRTGQKTDTQYF.

The V and J genes are TRBV30 and TRBJ2-5, with D uncertain. The CDR3 is made up of 12 amino acids. Germline V gives CDR1 GTSNPN, CDR2 SVGIG (reference sequence). Trimming cost V 0 bases and J 4 bases, with 6 bases left between them. The CDR3 is CAWSVQRETQYF. CDR3 DNA: TGTGCCTGGAGTGTACAAAGAGAGACCCAGTACTTC.

The genes are TRBV11-3 and TRBJ1-1; no clear D. This CDR3 contains 13 residues. CDR1 is SGHNT, CDR2 YENEEA, per germline. Trimming took off 5 bases at V and 1 base at J, with 8 bases between the two ends. CDR3 DNA: TGTGCCAGCAGCCGTAGTGAGAACACTGAAGCTTTCTTT. It encodes CASSRSENTEAFF.

The J gene is TRBJ2-7, the V gene TRBV9; TRBD2 agrees at 12 bases. V lost 4 bases to trimming and J lost 5 bases; unmatched junction nucleotides: 10. Germline values: CDR1 SGDLS, CDR2 YYNGEE. The CDR3 runs to 16 residues. The CDR3 protein is CASSPVLAGGLDEQYF. The CDR3, as DNA: TGTGCCAGCAGCCCTGTCCTAGCGGGGGGGCTCGACGAGCAGTACTTC.

The chain uses TRBV18 and TRBJ1-2; TRBD1 aligns across 9 bases. The CDR3 has 18 residues. The J segment lost 1 base and the V segment lost 2 bases, leaving 11 bases of the junction unmatched. Germline CDR1 is KGHSH and CDR2 is LQKENI. The CDR3 DNA follows: TGTGCCAGCTCACCAAAAATACCCGGACAGGGGTATAACTATGGCTACACCTTC. As protein: CASSPKIPGQGYNYGYTF.

J is TRBJ2-3 and V is TRBV2; no clear D. Trimming left V 8 bases short and J 0 bases short, with 6 bases between. Germline CDR1 reads SNHLY; CDR2 reads FYNNEI. This CDR3 has 12 amino acids. The CDR3 sequence: CASGLSTDTQYF. For the CDR3, the DNA is TGTGCCAGCGGCCTTAGCACAGATACGCAGTATTTT.

The chain couples TRBV7-4 to TRBJ2-3; 7 bases match TRBD1. CDR1 SGHVT and CDR2 SQSDAQ come from the germline V gene. The ends lost 1 base at V and 1 base at J; junction bases unmatched: 5. The CDR3 runs to 16 residues. CDR3: CASSLGDSKCTDTQYF. CDR3 coding DNA: TGTGCCAGCAGCTTAGGGGACAGTAAATGCACAGATACGCAGTATTTT. Using reference TRBV7-4 and TRBJ2-3 for the parts outside the CDR3, the full variable domain is GAGVSQSPRYKVAKRGRDVALRCDSISGHVTLYWYRQTLGQGSEVLTYSQSDAQRDKSGRPSGRFSAERPERSVSTLKIQRTEQGDSAVYLCASSLGDSKCTDTQYFGPGTRLTVL.

The chain couples TRBV20-1 to TRBJ1-6; possibly TRBD1 for D (5 bases). The CDR3 runs 14 residues. The V gene lost 3 bases and the J gene lost 8 bases, with 14 bases spanning the gap. Germline assignment: CDR1 DFQATT and CDR2 SNEGSKA (reference sequence). The CDR3 here is CSASSRGEDSPLHF. The CDR3 DNA reads as TGCAGTGCTAGTAGCAGAGGGGAGGATTCACCCCTCCACTTT.

This clone was picked up one time. The CDR3 nucleotides are TGTGCCAGCTCACCACTAAGGGACAGGGGGTTTGACTCTGGGGCCAACGTCCTGACTTTC. Residues: CASSPLRDRGFDSGANVLTF. The chain combines TRBV18 with TRBJ2-6, with 11 bases matching TRBD1. V shed 1 base, J shed 0 bases, and the junction held 8 bases outside the gene matches. Germline CDR1 and CDR2: KGHSH and LQKENI. The CDR3 contains 20 residues.

V gene TRBV4-2 combines with J gene TRBJ2-7; 7 nucleotides match TRBD1. The CDR3 runs to 17 residues. CDR1 LGHNA and CDR2 YNFKEQ come from the germline V gene. V shed 1 base and J 1 base; nucleotides not matched to a gene: 10. The CDR3 bases are TGTGCCAGCAGCCAAGCGCACGGACAGGAGACTTCCTACGAGCAGTACTTC. Protein sequence: CASSQAHGQETSYEQYF.

This clone occurred once. The chain employs TRBV12-3 or TRBV12-4 and TRBJ1-1, with TRBD1 identical over 9 bases. The junction had 7 bases not matched to a gene; V was cut back by 6 bases and J by 11 bases. The CDR3 is made up of 12 amino acids. In nucleotides, the CDR3 is TGTGCCAGCAGCTCGACAGGGGGGAGTGCTTTCTTT. It is translated as CASSSTGGSAFF.

In regard to this clone: Within the sample, other DNA sequences also encode this same CDR3. The chain links TRBV4-1 to TRBJ1-1; D is perhaps TRBD1 (5 bases). Trimming removed 0 bases from V and 4 bases from J, with 9 bases in between. The CDR3 runs to 14 residues. CDR1 is MGHRA and CDR2 is YSYEKL in the germline V gene. Here the CDR3 reads CASSQDLGGTEAFF. CDR3 nucleotides: TGCGCCAGCAGCCAAGATCTCGGGGGCACTGAAGCTTTCTTT.

The chain joins TRBV12-5 to TRBJ2-3, with 8 bases lining up with TRBD2. The CDR3 covers 17 residues. From germline, CDR1 is LGHNT and CDR2 FRNRAP. With 2 bases clipped from V and 4 bases from J, the junction kept 11 bases outside the gene matches. This CDR3 is CASGLPLRTSSADTQYF. CDR3 bases: TGTGCTAGTGGTTTGCCGTTGCGGACTAGCAGCGCAGATACGCAGTATTTT.

The sample holds a few counts of this clone. This sequence joins TRBV5-4 and TRBJ1-4; D is possibly TRBD1 (6 bases). The CDR3 length is 14 residues. The germline V and J ends were trimmed by 4 bases and 8 bases, with 15 bases remaining between them. Germline-derived CDR1 and CDR2 are SGHNT and YYREEE (reference sequence). Here the CDR3 DNA reads TGTGCCAGCAGCACCAGGGGTGGTGAGGAAAAACTGTTTTTT. Encoded protein: CASSTRGGEEKLFF.

The chain links TRBV2 to TRBJ1-2; D might be TRBD1 (5 bases). This CDR3 has 14 residues. V lost 6 bases to trimming and J lost 1 base, with 12 bases between them. CDR1 SNHLY and CDR2 FYNNEI come from the germline V gene. Here the CDR3 DNA reads TGTGCCAGCAGATCTCTAGGGGTTAACTATGGCTACACCTTC. It specifies CASRSLGVNYGYTF.

In this sample, this clone turned up a few times. The chain carries TRBV18 and TRBJ1-2, with TRBD1 matching over 7 bases. There are 15 residues in the CDR3. V was pared by 3 bases and J by 9 bases, with 13 bases of the junction left unmatched. Germline V lookup: CDR1 KGHSH, CDR2 LQKENI. This CDR3 is CASSPGQAADLSYTF. Written as DNA, the CDR3 is TGTGCCAGCTCACCTGGACAGGCGGCCGATCTGAGCTACACCTTC.

This chain joins TRBV14 and TRBJ2-1; 12 bases map to TRBD2. Trimming removed 4 bases from V and 4 bases from J; junction bases left unmatched: 5. The length of the CDR3 is 16 residues. CDR1 and CDR2 from the germline V gene are SGHDN and FVKESK. CDR3 coding DNA: TGTGCCAGCAGCCCCCGACTAGCGGGGGCGTACAATGAGCAGTTCTTC. This codes for CASSPRLAGAYNEQFF.

This chain connects TRBV30 to TRBJ1-5, with D perhaps matching TRBD1 (6 bases). Germline CDR1 is GTSNPN and CDR2 is SVGIG (reference sequence). V shed 3 bases and J shed 2 bases, with 14 bases lying between them. The CDR3 extends over 15 amino acids. The CDR3 here is CAWSRGGTGNQPQHF. DNA of the CDR3: TGTGCCTGGAGCCGGGGGGGCACGGGCAATCAGCCCCAGCATTTT.

This chain uses TRBV9 with TRBJ2-1; 8 bases agree with TRBD2. Looked up from germline, CDR1 is SGDLS and CDR2 is YYNGEE. V shed 0 bases and J 5 bases; nucleotides not matched to a gene: 4. CDR3 length: 15 residues. The CDR3 spells CASSVAGGPHNEQFF. For the CDR3, the DNA is TGTGCCAGCAGCGTAGCGGGGGGGCCCCACAATGAGCAGTTCTTC. Variable domain in full (rest from reference TRBV9 and TRBJ2-1): DSGVTQTPKHLITATGQRVTLRCSPRSGDLSVYWYQQSLDQGLQFLIQYYNGEERAKGNILERFSAQQFPDLHSELNLSSLELGDSALYFCASSVAGGPHNEQFFGPGTRLTVL.

The table lists this clone with a count of one. The chain carries TRBV18 and TRBJ1-2; TRBD1 matches 10 bases. CDR3 length: 14 amino acids. The J segment lost 3 bases and the V segment lost 6 bases, leaving 4 bases of the junction unmatched. The germline V gene encodes CDR1 KGHSH and CDR2 LQKENI. CDR3 loop: CASSLGTGDYGYTF. The CDR3 nucleotides are TGTGCCAGCTCTCTCGGGACAGGGGACTATGGCTACACCTTC.

The rearrangement uses TRBV9 and TRBJ2-1; no clear D gene. The germline V gene encodes CDR1 SGDLS and CDR2 YYNGEE. The CDR3 length is 15 residues. V was trimmed by 4 bases and J by 3 bases, leaving 14 bases between them. The chain's CDR3 is CASSLAGLFYNEQFF. The CDR3 region has the DNA TGTGCCAGCAGCCTTGCCGGTCTCTTCTACAATGAGCAGTTCTTC.

V and J are TRBV30 and TRBJ1-3; D may be TRBD1 (6 bases). Germline CDR1 is GTSNPN and CDR2 is SVGIG (reference sequence). Trimming left V 3 bases short and J 0 bases short, with 6 bases between. The CDR3 has 13 residues. The CDR3 protein is CAWRGASGNTIYF. The DNA of the CDR3 is TGTGCCTGGAGGGGGGCCTCTGGAAACACCATATATTTT. Using reference TRBV30 and TRBJ1-3 for the parts outside the CDR3, the full variable domain is SQTIHQWPATLVQPVGSPLSLECTVEGTSNPNLYWYRQAAGRGLQLLFYSVGIGQISSEVPQNLSASRPQDRQFILSSKKLLLSDSGFYLCAWRGASGNTIYFGEGSWLTVV.

The rearrangement joins TRBV6-6 to TRBJ1-1; possibly TRBD1 for D (5 bases). Trimming took off 7 bases at V and 4 bases at J, with 10 bases between the two ends. This CDR3 spans 12 amino acids. Germline V lookup: CDR1 MNHNY, CDR2 SVGAGI (reference sequence). This chain's CDR3 is CASTLQGTEAFF. The CDR3, as DNA: TGTGCCAGCACCCTCCAGGGCACTGAAGCTTTCTTT.